A single T cell receptor (beta chain) is shown here with its context. Its antigen is unknown. Sequencing used immunoSEQ multiplex PCR; TCRdb keeps in-frame clones, though not all of them. The sample lists 95,000 to 100,000 clones, just over 90% seen once, with approximately 1.2% in the top ten. These data originate in a study of T cell responses to AZD1222 COVID-19 vaccine. General study results and limits: Only a handful of AZD1222 recipients, several in all, had baseline seropositivity. In all cases, repertoires were sampled only after the peak T cell response. White British people made up most donors, females outnumbered males, and clonal diversity was possibly underestimated.

The clonotype comes from an adult in good health. Sequencing used peripheral blood, obtained on day 0 of AZD1222 vaccination.

This CDR3 is CASSFSPDGYTEAFF. CDR3 in DNA: TGTGCCAGCAGTTTTTCCCCGGACGGCTACACTGAAGCTTTCTTT. The chain carries TRBV27 and TRBJ1-1; D remains unclear. Trimming left V 3 bases short and J 3 bases short, with 14 bases between. The CDR3 contains 15 residues. Looked up from germline, CDR1 is MNHEY and CDR2 is SMNVEV (reference sequence).